What follows are 5 T cell receptor beta chains derived from one specimen sequenced in a study of spatial heterogeneity in lung cancer. Time point described: sample taken at primary tumor resection. Tumor, nontumor lung or frozen PBMC supplied whole RNA, sequenced without sorting. Using its own MiXCR run on the 5' RACE reads, TCRdb lists one record per CDR3 protein. The sample lists roughly 40,000 distinct CDR3 sequences; approximately 6.5% were seen once. Material: PBMCs, obtained at surgery. These receptors originate from a female donor with early-stage non-small cell lung cancer.

In its sample, this clonotype was seen many times. The rearrangement joins TRBV18 to TRBJ2-5; tentatively, D is TRBD1 (6 bases). The CDR3 spans 14 residues. Trimming shortened V by 3 bases and J by 1 base, and 9 bases separated the two germline ends. CDR1 and CDR2 (germline): KGHSH, LQKENI. The CDR3 DNA is TGTGCCAGCTCACCTCTGGACAGCCAAGAGACCCAGTACTTC. This codes for CASSPLDSQETQYF.

The J gene is TRBJ2-5, the V gene TRBV7-2, with D unclear. Per germline, CDR1 SGHTA and CDR2 FQGNSA. The CDR3 has 15 amino acids. The ends were cut back, 1 base at V and 5 bases at J, with 14 bases in the middle. DNA of the CDR3: TGTGCCAGCAGCTTAGGGGTCCTTTACCGGGAGACCCAGTACTTC. It translates to CASSLGVLYRETQYF.

This chain joins TRBV7-9 and TRBJ1-2; D is undetermined. The CDR3 covers 13 residues. From germline, CDR1 is SEHNR and CDR2 FQNEAQ (reference sequence). With 3 bases removed from V and 4 bases from J, the gap between germline ends came to 9 bases. The CDR3 loop is CASSFPNGYGYTF. The CDR3 DNA sequence: TGTGCCAGCAGCTTCCCTAATGGCTATGGCTACACCTTC.

This clonotype was observed many times. The chain recombines TRBV14 with TRBJ1-6; D perhaps matches TRBD1 (5 bases). The CDR3 consists of 15 residues. CDR1 is SGHDN, CDR2 FVKESK, per germline. The V end lost 0 bases, the J end lost 7 bases, and 10 bases lay between the germline ends. CDR3 in amino acids: CASSQESRVNSPLHF. CDR3 nucleotide sequence: TGTGCCAGCAGCCAAGAATCCAGGGTCAATTCACCCCTCCACTTT.

This clonotype appeared a few times. The chain employs TRBV20-1 and TRBJ2-3; D perhaps matches TRBD2 (7 bases). V was trimmed by 0 bases and J by 4 bases, leaving 14 bases between them. Looked up from germline, CDR1 is DFQATT and CDR2 is SNEGSKA (reference sequence). CDR3 length equals 15 residues. CDR3 sequence: CSARDWAGASDTQYF. In DNA form, the CDR3 reads TGCAGTGCTAGAGATTGGGCGGGGGCCTCAGATACGCAGTATTTT.